The 19 T cell receptor beta chains reported below all come from one sample, sequenced in a study of blood T cell repertoires in COVID-19 (TCRdb year 2020). The library was obtained by the immunoSEQ multiplex PCR assay. Sourced from immuneACCESS, this table was stored by TCRdb with only in-frame sequences that have V and J called. A share of the clones is absent; for the studies checked, an unresolved V gene accounts for under half, and the remainder has no known explanation. The sample includes 180,000 or so clones, with about 81% observed a single time. Over 9.5% of the sample is taken by the ten largest. The sample was peripheral blood. These receptors originate from a woman older than 75 with COVID-19, enrolled during active disease.

The chain is built from TRBV29-1 and TRBJ2-3, with D perhaps TRBD2 (6 bases). With 7 bases removed from V and 5 bases from J, the gap between germline ends came to 19 bases. Looked up from germline, CDR1 is SQVTM and CDR2 is ANQGSEA. The CDR3 covers 14 residues. CDR3 DNA: TGCAGCGGAGCGGGTTCATTCGGTGGAGATACGCAGTATTTT. Its translation is CSGAGSFGGDTQYF.

V gene TRBV18 combines with J gene TRBJ1-4; D call uncertain. CDR1 and CDR2 (germline): KGHSH, LQKENI. The CDR3 is 15 amino acids. V lost 2 bases, J lost 7 bases, and 14 bases lay in between. CDR3 nucleotide sequence: TGTGCCAGCTCACCATCGATAGTTCGGGGTGAAAAACTGTTTTTT. Residues: CASSPSIVRGEKLFF.

This chain uses TRBV6-1 with TRBJ2-3, with D possibly TRBD1 on 5 matching bases. The CDR3 consists of 16 residues. CDR1 and CDR2 (germline): MNHNS, SASEGT. Trimming took 3 bases from V and 4 from J, leaving 17 bases between them. The CDR3 spells CASSDGTGWIPDTQYF. The CDR3 coding sequence is TGTGCCAGCAGTGATGGAACAGGCTGGATTCCAGATACGCAGTATTTT.

V and J are TRBV3-1 (or the pseudogene TRBV3-2) and TRBJ2-2; perhaps TRBD2 as D (6 bases). The germline V and J ends were trimmed by 0 bases and 8 bases, with 13 bases remaining between them. Germline CDR1 is LGHDT and CDR2 is YNNKEL (reference sequence). CDR3 length: 15 amino acids. As DNA, the CDR3 is TGTGCCAGCAGCCAAGAAGGAGGGAACGGTGGGGAGCTGTTTTTT. Encoded protein: CASSQEGGNGGELFF.

This clone was seen more than once but under ten times. The chain links TRBV2 to TRBJ2-1; 8 positions agree with TRBD2. Germline CDR1 reads SNHLY; CDR2 reads FYNNEI. The CDR3 runs to 15 residues. V lost 5 bases and J lost 6; bases outside the gene matches: 9. CDR3 nucleotides: TGTGCCAGCAGTATCGGGACTAGTTACCGCAATGAGCAGTTCTTC. Its translation: CASSIGTSYRNEQFF.

The chain recombines TRBV7-8 with TRBJ2-3, with D perhaps TRBD2 (7 bases). CDR1 is SGHVS and CDR2 is FQNEAQ in the germline V gene. The CDR3 runs to 17 residues. Trimming pared 4 bases from V and 6 bases from J, leaving 23 bases between. The CDR3: CASSSPTVGGGGDTQYF. In DNA form, the CDR3 reads TGTGCCAGCAGCTCACCAACCGTAGGGGGGGGTGGGGATACGCAGTATTTT.

This clone has a single count. At the DNA level, this CDR3 is encoded by other sequences in the same sample as well. V gene TRBV6-1 combines with J gene TRBJ2-7; TRBD1 matches at 7 bases. This CDR3 is built from 14 residues. The germline gives CDR1 MNHNS, CDR2 SASEGT. J lost 3 bases, V lost 1 base, and 3 bases had no gene match. CDR3 residues: CASSEGGGGYEQYF. CDR3 sequence (DNA): TGTGCCAGCAGTGAAGGAGGGGGCGGCTACGAGCAGTACTTC.

The J gene is TRBJ2-3, the V gene TRBV9; no clear D. Germline values: CDR1 SGDLS, CDR2 YYNGEE. Deletions cut 2 bases from V and 6 bases from J, with 10 bases between. There are 13 residues in the CDR3. DNA for the CDR3: TGTGCCAGCAGCGTCCCGTCCTCCGATACGCAGTATTTT. The encoded protein is CASSVPSSDTQYF.

This chain connects TRBV2 to TRBJ2-2; D ambiguous. V lost 6 bases and J lost 0, with 8 bases in between. CDR3 size: 14 residues. Germline-derived CDR1 and CDR2 are SNHLY and FYNNEI. The CDR3 nucleotides read TGTGCCAGCAGATGGAGTGCGAACACCGGGGAGCTGTTTTTT. It translates to CASRWSANTGELFF.

CDR3 in amino acids: CAISDSVGANYGYTF. CDR3 nucleotide sequence: TGTGCCATCAGTGACAGTGTCGGAGCTAACTATGGCTACACCTTC. The chain couples TRBV10-3 to TRBJ1-2, with unresolved D. Trimming cost V 3 bases and J 0 bases, with 11 bases left between them. Germline CDR1 reads ENHRY; CDR2 reads SYGVKD. CDR3 size: 15 residues.

The V and J genes are TRBV5-1 and TRBJ1-3; the D gene is possibly TRBD1 (5 bases). The CDR3 length is 13 residues. Deletions cut 4 bases from V and 8 bases from J, with 13 bases between. Germline CDR1 is SGHRS and CDR2 is YFSETQ. This CDR3 reads CASSKQGADTIYF. Written as DNA, the CDR3 is TGCGCCAGCAGCAAGCAGGGTGCGGACACCATATATTTT.

In DNA, the CDR3 is TGTGCCAGCAGTTTTCCGACAGCCAGGACCTTC. Its translation: CASSFPTARTF. V is TRBV2 and J is TRBJ1-2; D might be TRBD1 (5 bases). The germline gives CDR1 SNHLY, CDR2 FYNNEI. The V gene lost 5 bases and the J gene lost 14 bases, with 15 bases spanning the gap. The CDR3 covers 11 residues. Full variable domain (outside the CDR3, taken from reference TRBV2 and TRBJ1-2): EPEVTQTPSHQVTQMGQEVILRCVPISNHLYFYWYRQILGQKVEFLVSFYNNEISEKSEIFDDQFSVERPDGSNFTLKIRSTKLEDSAMYFCASSFPTARTFGSGTRLTVV.

This rearrangement joins TRBV4-2 to TRBJ2-7, with D possibly TRBD1 on 5 matching bases. The CDR3 contains 16 residues. Trimming removed 1 base at V and 1 base at J, with 14 bases between. Germline values: CDR1 LGHNA, CDR2 YNFKEQ. CDR3 residues: CASSQVGQGASYEQYF. In nucleotides, the CDR3 is TGTGCCAGCAGCCAAGTCGGTCAGGGCGCTTCCTACGAGCAGTACTTC.

The chain carries TRBV5-1 and TRBJ2-2, with TRBD1 matching over 11 bases. Per the germline V gene, CDR1 is SGHRS and CDR2 is YFSETQ. There are 14 residues in the CDR3. Unmatched junction bases numbered 10, after V lost 5 bases and J lost 13 bases. CDR3 bases: TGCGCCAGCAGGCGGACAGGGGGCAATGGGTGGCTGTTTTTT. This encodes CASRRTGGNGWLFF.

The CDR3: CASSSVPGQGNEKLFF. The CDR3, as DNA: TGTGCCAGCAGTTCAGTACCGGGACAGGGTAATGAAAAACTGTTTTTT. The chain recombines TRBV27 with TRBJ1-4, with 9 bases aligning to TRBD1. The germline V gene has CDR1 MNHEY and CDR2 SMNVEV (reference sequence). There are 16 residues in the CDR3. J lost 4 bases, V lost 4 bases, and 7 bases had no gene match.

The gene calls are TRBV28 and TRBJ1-5; possibly TRBD1 for D (6 bases). The germline gives CDR1 MDHEN, CDR2 SYDVKM. The CDR3 spans 13 residues. Trimming pared 4 bases from V and 5 bases from J, leaving 9 bases between. CDR3 amino acids: CASSSGDYQPQHF. For the CDR3, the DNA is TGTGCCAGCAGTTCAGGGGATTATCAGCCCCAGCATTTT.

CDR3 DNA: TGTGCCAGCAGTTCGAAACTAGATACGCAGTATTTT. This codes for CASSSKLDTQYF. The V and J genes are TRBV6-6 and TRBJ2-3; D unresolved. CDR1 MNHNY and CDR2 SVGAGI come from the germline V gene (reference sequence). V lost 4 bases, J lost 5 bases, and 7 bases lay in between. This CDR3 spans 12 amino acids.

The V call is TRBV18, the J call TRBJ1-1, with a tentative D call TRBD1 (5 bases). Germline V CDR1 and CDR2: KGHSH, LQKENI. V was cut by 6 bases and J by 1 base, with 15 bases left in between. This CDR3 spans 15 amino acids. CDR3 in DNA: TGTGCCAGCTCCCCCGCCCAGGGTCAGAACACTGAAGCTTTCTTT. This encodes CASSPAQGQNTEAFF.

The gene calls are TRBV11-2 and TRBJ1-1, with TRBD1 matching 11 bases. The V and J ends lost 5 bases and 10 bases, in that order; junction bases with no gene match: 6. This CDR3 spans 13 amino acids. CDR1 and CDR2 (germline): SGHAT, FQNNGV. DNA of the CDR3: TGTGCCAGCAGCCCGGACAGGGGGCTGGTAGCTTTCTTT. This gives the protein CASSPDRGLVAFF.